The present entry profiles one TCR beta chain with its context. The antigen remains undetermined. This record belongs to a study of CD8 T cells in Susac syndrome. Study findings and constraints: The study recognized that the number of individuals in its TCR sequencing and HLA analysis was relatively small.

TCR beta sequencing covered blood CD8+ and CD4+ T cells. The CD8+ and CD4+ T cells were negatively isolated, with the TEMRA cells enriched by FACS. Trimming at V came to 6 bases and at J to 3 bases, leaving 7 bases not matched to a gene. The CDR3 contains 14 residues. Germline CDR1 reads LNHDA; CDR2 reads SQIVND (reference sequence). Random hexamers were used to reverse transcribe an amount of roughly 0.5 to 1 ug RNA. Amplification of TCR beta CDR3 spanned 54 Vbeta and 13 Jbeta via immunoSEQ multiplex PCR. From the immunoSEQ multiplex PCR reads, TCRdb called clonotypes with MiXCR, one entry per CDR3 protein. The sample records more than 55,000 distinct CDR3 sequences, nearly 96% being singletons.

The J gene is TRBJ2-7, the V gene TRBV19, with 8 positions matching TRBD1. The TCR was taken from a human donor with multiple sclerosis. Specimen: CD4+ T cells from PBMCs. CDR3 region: CASSTDREDYEQYF. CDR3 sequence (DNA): TGTGCCAGTAGCACGGACAGGGAGGACTACGAGCAGTACTTC.